These T cell receptor beta chains were read from a single sample in a study of PD-L1 blockade in urothelial cancer. TCRdb keeps only in-frame clones here, not all; method: immunoSEQ multiplex PCR. The table lists 45,000 or so clones, roughly 88% of them singletons. The input for sequencing was PBMCs, taken around atezolizumab (anti-PD-L1) treatment. These receptors were taken from a man older than 75 with urothelial cancer. Both conserved end residues are part of each CDR3. Fields, in order: J gene, clone size, CDR3 length, D gene, V gene, CDR3 DNA, CDR3 protein. The D gene is left open where the match is weak. Some rows have no size entry. The others give once, few or many, or a class for an expanded clone.

j_call: TRBJ1-1
clone_size: -
cdr3_length: 16
d_call: TRBD1
v_call: TRBV28
cdr3_nt: TGTGCCAGCAGTTTGGCCAGGGGGCAGCGGGTCACTGAAGCTTTCTTT
cdr3_aa: CASSLARGQRVTEAFF

j_call: TRBJ1-5
clone_size: few
cdr3_length: 14
d_call: TRBD1
v_call: TRBV7-9
cdr3_nt: TGTGCCAGCAGCCCTTCAGGGGGAGATCAGCCCCAGCATTTT
cdr3_aa: CASSPSGGDQPQHF

j_call: TRBJ2-7
clone_size: -
cdr3_length: 15
d_call: TRBD1
v_call: TRBV6-6
cdr3_nt: TGTGCCAGCAGTTACCAGGGGGCGCCGATCTACGAGCAGTACTTC
cdr3_aa: CASSYQGAPIYEQYF

j_call: TRBJ2-2
clone_size: -
cdr3_length: 16
d_call: TRBD2
v_call: TRBV5-1
cdr3_nt: TGCGCCAGCAGAGCTAGCGGGCTCCCGAACACCGGGGAGCTGTTTTTT
cdr3_aa: CASRASGLPNTGELFF

j_call: TRBJ2-3
clone_size: -
cdr3_length: 14
d_call: TRBD2
v_call: TRBV5-1
cdr3_nt: TGCGCCAGCAGCTCTGGACTAGCCCCAGATACGCAGTATTTT
cdr3_aa: CASSSGLAPDTQYF

j_call: TRBJ2-2
clone_size: -
cdr3_length: 15
d_call: -
v_call: TRBV19
cdr3_nt: TGTGCCAGTAGTATAGGTGGCATGAACACCGGGGAGCTGTTTTTT
cdr3_aa: CASSIGGMNTGELFF

j_call: TRBJ1-1
clone_size: -
cdr3_length: 15
d_call: TRBD1
v_call: TRBV27
cdr3_nt: TGTGCCAGCAGTTTGGGGGACAGGGGTAACACTGAAGCTTTCTTT
cdr3_aa: CASSLGDRGNTEAFF

j_call: TRBJ2-7
clone_size: -
cdr3_length: 16
d_call: TRBD2
v_call: TRBV28
cdr3_nt: TGTGCCAGCACCCAACGGGCGGGAGGGAGCTCCTACGAGCAGTACTTC
cdr3_aa: CASTQRAGGSSYEQYF

j_call: TRBJ2-3
clone_size: -
cdr3_length: 17
d_call: TRBD2
v_call: TRBV7-2
cdr3_nt: TGTGCCAGCAGCTTAGCGGCTAGCGGGAGTCCCGGAGATACGCAGTATTTT
cdr3_aa: CASSLAASGSPGDTQYF

j_call: TRBJ2-3
clone_size: -
cdr3_length: 14
d_call: -
v_call: TRBV2
cdr3_nt: TGTGCCAGCAGTTCCGGGGAAAGCACAGATACGCAGTATTTT
cdr3_aa: CASSSGESTDTQYF

j_call: TRBJ2-1
clone_size: -
cdr3_length: 16
d_call: TRBD2
v_call: TRBV10-1
cdr3_nt: TGCGCCAGCAGCCGAGCCGGCGGGAGGGCCTTAGGTGAGCAGTTCTTC
cdr3_aa: CASSRAGGRALGEQFF

j_call: TRBJ2-1
clone_size: few
cdr3_length: 15
d_call: -
v_call: TRBV21-1
cdr3_nt: TGTGCCAGCAGCACATACAGGGGGCAAGACAATGAGCAGTTCTTC
cdr3_aa: CASSTYRGQDNEQFF

j_call: TRBJ2-3
clone_size: -
cdr3_length: 15
d_call: TRBD1
v_call: TRBV19
cdr3_nt: TGTGCCAGTGCAGGGGGCGCGACTAGAGGAGATACGCAGTATTTT
cdr3_aa: CASAGGATRGDTQYF

j_call: TRBJ1-3
clone_size: once
cdr3_length: 15
d_call: -
v_call: TRBV11-2
cdr3_nt: TGTGCCAGCGAGGCAGGGGAAATTTCTGGAAACACCATATATTTT
cdr3_aa: CASEAGEISGNTIYF

j_call: TRBJ2-1
clone_size: -
cdr3_length: 14
d_call: TRBD2
v_call: TRBV30
cdr3_nt: TGTGCCTGGAGACTAGCGGGAGGTAAACTTGAGCAGTTCTTC
cdr3_aa: CAWRLAGGKLEQFF

j_call: TRBJ2-2
clone_size: -
cdr3_length: 16
d_call: TRBD1
v_call: TRBV5-1
cdr3_nt: TGCGCCAGCAGCGGGACAGGGGGCGACGTAACCGGGGAGCTGTTTTTT
cdr3_aa: CASSGTGGDVTGELFF

j_call: TRBJ1-2
clone_size: -
cdr3_length: 15
d_call: -
v_call: TRBV7-6
cdr3_nt: TGTGCCAGCAGCTTAGCTCTGGGGCAGGGCTATGGCTACACCTTC
cdr3_aa: CASSLALGQGYGYTF

j_call: TRBJ2-3
clone_size: -
cdr3_length: 14
d_call: TRBD2
v_call: TRBV5-5
cdr3_nt: TGTGCCAGCCCCCCAAGGCTAGCGGTCTATACGCAGTATTTT
cdr3_aa: CASPPRLAVYTQYF

j_call: TRBJ2-3
clone_size: -
cdr3_length: 15
d_call: TRBD2
v_call: TRBV2
cdr3_nt: TGTGCCAGCAGTGAAGAGGTAGCGGGAGGGCCTACGCAGTATTTT
cdr3_aa: CASSEEVAGGPTQYF

j_call: TRBJ2-1
clone_size: -
cdr3_length: 15
d_call: -
v_call: TRBV9
cdr3_nt: TGTGCCAGCAGCGGATGGGGGCGCATCCCCAATGAGCAGTTCTTC
cdr3_aa: CASSGWGRIPNEQFF

j_call: TRBJ2-7
clone_size: -
cdr3_length: 16
d_call: TRBD1
v_call: TRBV5-5
cdr3_nt: TGTGCCAGCAGCTTGAACCCCCACAGGACAGGGAACGAGCAGTACTTC
cdr3_aa: CASSLNPHRTGNEQYF

j_call: TRBJ2-5
clone_size: once
cdr3_length: 13
d_call: -
v_call: TRBV19
cdr3_nt: TGTGCCAGTAGCCACAGGGATTCCTGGACCCAGTACTTC
cdr3_aa: CASSHRDSWTQYF

j_call: TRBJ2-2
clone_size: -
cdr3_length: 16
d_call: TRBD1
v_call: TRBV10-3
cdr3_nt: TGTGCCATCAGGGGGTCCGGGACAGGGCGGGCCGGGGAGCTGTTTTTT
cdr3_aa: CAIRGSGTGRAGELFF

j_call: TRBJ2-1
clone_size: few
cdr3_length: 18
d_call: TRBD2
v_call: TRBV9
cdr3_nt: TGTGCCAGCAGTCGGGGGTCTAGCGGGTTCAGCTCCTACAATGAGCAGTTCTTC
cdr3_aa: CASSRGSSGFSSYNEQFF

j_call: TRBJ2-2
clone_size: once
cdr3_length: 17
d_call: TRBD2
v_call: TRBV5-4
cdr3_nt: TGTGCCAGCACCGCGAACGGACTAGCGGGAGAGACCGGGGAGCTGTTTTTT
cdr3_aa: CASTANGLAGETGELFF

j_call: TRBJ1-2
clone_size: -
cdr3_length: 17
d_call: TRBD1
v_call: TRBV27
cdr3_nt: TGTGCCAGCCGTACCCTAGGGACAGGCTCATCTAACTATGGCTACACCTTC
cdr3_aa: CASRTLGTGSSNYGYTF

j_call: TRBJ1-2
clone_size: -
cdr3_length: 14
d_call: -
v_call: TRBV2
cdr3_nt: TGTGCCAGCAGGGAGACGGACTCCTCCTATGGCTACACCTTC
cdr3_aa: CASRETDSSYGYTF

j_call: TRBJ2-2
clone_size: -
cdr3_length: 13
d_call: -
v_call: TRBV6-5
cdr3_nt: TGTGCCAGCAGTTATATGCGCACCGGGGAGCTGTTTTTT
cdr3_aa: CASSYMRTGELFF

j_call: TRBJ2-3
clone_size: -
cdr3_length: 16
d_call: TRBD2
v_call: TRBV5-4
cdr3_nt: TGTGCCAGCAGCCCCTACGGGAGGGCCGGGGCAGATACGCAGTATTTT
cdr3_aa: CASSPYGRAGADTQYF

j_call: TRBJ1-1
clone_size: once
cdr3_length: 13
d_call: -
v_call: TRBV25-1
cdr3_nt: TGTGCCAGCAGTGCGCAGGGGACCACTGAAGCTTTCTTT
cdr3_aa: CASSAQGTTEAFF

j_call: TRBJ2-2
clone_size: -
cdr3_length: 15
d_call: -
v_call: TRBV23-1
cdr3_nt: TGCGCCAGCAGTCCTGGTAGGAGTTGGGCCGGGGAGCTGTTTTTT
cdr3_aa: CASSPGRSWAGELFF

j_call: TRBJ1-2
clone_size: -
cdr3_length: 11
d_call: -
v_call: TRBV7-9
cdr3_nt: TGTGCCAGCGCGTCATTCTATGGCTACACCTTC
cdr3_aa: CASASFYGYTF

j_call: TRBJ1-3
clone_size: -
cdr3_length: 15
d_call: -
v_call: TRBV6-5
cdr3_nt: TGTGCCAGCAGTTACGGGGCCTTCTCTGGAAACACCATATATTTT
cdr3_aa: CASSYGAFSGNTIYF

j_call: TRBJ2-3
clone_size: once
cdr3_length: 15
d_call: -
v_call: TRBV27
cdr3_nt: TGTGCCAGCAGTTTTCGGGCGGGGTTGGAAGATACGCAGTATTTT
cdr3_aa: CASSFRAGLEDTQYF

j_call: TRBJ1-2
clone_size: -
cdr3_length: 13
d_call: TRBD1
v_call: TRBV6-5
cdr3_nt: TGTGCCAGCAGCCGGGGACAGAACTATGGCTACACCTTC
cdr3_aa: CASSRGQNYGYTF

j_call: TRBJ2-3
clone_size: -
cdr3_length: 15
d_call: TRBD2
v_call: TRBV6-4
cdr3_nt: TGTGCCAGCAGCCCTACTAGCGGGAGTCCAGATACGCAGTATTTT
cdr3_aa: CASSPTSGSPDTQYF

j_call: TRBJ2-3
clone_size: -
cdr3_length: 19
d_call: TRBD1
v_call: TRBV7-9
cdr3_nt: TGTGCCAGCAGCTTGGGCCATGGATCCATGGACAGGGGGACAGATACGCAGTATTTT
cdr3_aa: CASSLGHGSMDRGTDTQYF

j_call: TRBJ2-3
clone_size: -
cdr3_length: 13
d_call: -
v_call: TRBV19
cdr3_nt: TGTGCCAGTAGTAGGCGGGGCACAGATACGCAGTATTTT
cdr3_aa: CASSRRGTDTQYF

j_call: TRBJ2-5
clone_size: -
cdr3_length: 14
d_call: -
v_call: TRBV6-5
cdr3_nt: TGTGCCAGCAGTTACTCGGCGAGCGGGGAGACCCAGTACTTC
cdr3_aa: CASSYSASGETQYF

j_call: TRBJ1-5
clone_size: -
cdr3_length: 16
d_call: TRBD1
v_call: TRBV9
cdr3_nt: TGTGCCAGCAGCCCCGGGACAGACTCCGGCTTCAGGTCCCAGCATTTT
cdr3_aa: CASSPGTDSGFRSQHF

j_call: TRBJ2-7
clone_size: -
cdr3_length: 14
d_call: -
v_call: TRBV5-1
cdr3_nt: TGCGCCAGCAGCTCGAGTCCTAGGGGTGACGAGCAGTACTTC
cdr3_aa: CASSSSPRGDEQYF

j_call: TRBJ1-5
clone_size: -
cdr3_length: 15
d_call: -
v_call: TRBV6-5
cdr3_nt: TGTGCCAGCAGGGTACAGTCTTCTAGCAATCAGCCCCAGCATTTT
cdr3_aa: CASRVQSSSNQPQHF